This TCR beta chain was observed in a study of CD8+CD57+ T cells in acquired aplastic anemia. Notes on the study in general: Patients and controls shared under 35 CD8+ CDR3 sequences, which appeared highly expressed in patients and within their immunodominant clones.

With regard to this clonotype: Its antigen is unidentified.

CDR3 and TCR beta VDJ profiling relied on a genomic DNA template. TCRdb processed the reads anew with MiXCR; each CDR3 protein has one entry. In the table there are about 180,000 distinct CDR3 sequences, less than 50% of which are singletons. CDR1 and CDR2 (germline): DFQATT, SNEGSKA (reference sequence). The CDR3 sequence is 15 residues long. Losses at the gene ends were 2 bases for V and 5 bases for J; bases not matched to a gene: 8. Patients picked for sequencing had shown CD8+CD57+ cell expansion detected by flow cytometry. Patients were untreated when blood was sampled. The clonotype was recovered from a human donor with aplastic anemia. Sequencing was done on a sample of sorted CD4+, CD8+, or CD8+CD57+ T cells (not recorded which) from PBMCs. The V and J genes are TRBV20-1 and TRBJ2-1; 8 bases are a match to TRBD2. The CDR3 DNA reads as TGCAGTGCTAGAATGTTCGGGAGGGTCAACAATGAGCAGTTCTTC. As protein: CSARMFGRVNNEQFF.